The 6 T cell receptor beta chains presented below share a single source sample, sequenced in a study of blood T cells in healthy people across ages. A sample-barcoded 5' primer and a J-beta primer mix were used in a second PCR of roughly 6 to 11 cycles. TCRdb redid the calling of the 5' RACE reads with MiXCR, one entry per CDR3 protein. The sample has about 540,000 distinct CDR3 sequences, around 24% seen once. These data also formed part of another study, on T cells of mothers and their children.

Sample: blood. All receptors derive from a boy aged 5-17 years in good health.

This clonotype was found a few times. The CDR3 region has the DNA TGTGCCAGCAGCTTGTCCCCAACAGGGGGCGCCCGGAACATTCAGTACTTC. Its translation is CASSLSPTGGARNIQYF. The chain uses TRBV5-6 and TRBJ2-4; 9 nucleotides line up with TRBD1. CDR1 is SGHDT and CDR2 is YYEEEE in the germline V gene. J was trimmed by 7 bases and V by 1 base; bases with no gene match: 12. CDR3 length equals 17 residues.

This clonotype appeared a few times. The V call is TRBV4-1, the J call TRBJ2-2; D call uncertain. Germline V lookup: CDR1 MGHRA, CDR2 YSYEKL. Between the trimmed V and J ends, which lost 1 base and 5 bases, there was a span of 20 bases. CDR3 length: 18 residues. The CDR3 coding sequence is TGCGCCAGCAGCCAAGCATTGAAGGGTTTGGGCCGAACCGGGGAGCTGTTTTTT. It is translated as CASSQALKGLGRTGELFF.

This clonotype was seen repeatedly, ten times or more. This chain joins TRBV29-1 and TRBJ1-1; D gene uncertain. The germline V gene has CDR1 SQVTM and CDR2 ANQGSEA. The V and J ends lost 7 bases and 0 bases respectively, with 12 bases between them. This CDR3 has 13 amino acids. CDR3 nucleotides: TGCAGCGCTGAGGGTCCTGTGAACACTGAAGCTTTCTTT. This codes for CSAEGPVNTEAFF.

The chain uses TRBV7-2 and TRBJ1-1; D call uncertain. V gave up 1 base and J gave up 4 bases, with 13 bases separating them. The CDR3 totals 15 residues. Germline loops: CDR1 SGHTA, CDR2 FQGNSA. CDR3 amino acids: CASSLVAGLFTEAFF. The CDR3 nucleotides are TGTGCCAGCAGCTTAGTCGCTGGACTGTTCACTGAAGCTTTCTTT.

The chain links TRBV6-1 to TRBJ1-2, with 9 positions matching TRBD1. CDR3 length: 14 residues. The germline gives CDR1 MNHNS, CDR2 SASEGT. The ends lost 8 bases at V and 1 base at J; junction bases unmatched: 5. The CDR3, as DNA: TGTGCCAGCGCCCGACAGGGGGTTAACTATGGCTACACCTTC. Amino acids: CASARQGVNYGYTF.

This clonotype was seen a handful of times. This rearrangement joins TRBV12-3 or TRBV12-4 to TRBJ2-3, with D perhaps TRBD2 (6 bases). This CDR3 spans 15 amino acids. The V gene lost 6 bases and the J gene lost 5 bases, with 18 bases spanning the gap. CDR3 region: CASREGLHPLDTQYF. The DNA for the CDR3 is TGTGCCAGCAGAGAGGGACTGCATCCCCTAGATACGCAGTATTTT.